The T cell receptor beta chain under discussion was sequenced for a study of blood T cell repertoires in COVID-19. Turning to the study itself: T cells, B-cell-depleted T cells, or PBMCs provided the cDNA or gDNA that served as material.

Trimming pared 4 bases from V and 3 bases from J, leaving 20 bases between. Per germline, CDR1 SGHRS and CDR2 YFSETQ. The CDR3 covers 16 residues. In the study's own analysis: For nucleated cells, counts were estimated from reference gene primer amplification. Libraries were prepared by immunoSEQ multiplex PCR; TCRdb keeps only in-frame clonotypes and omits some of them. V and J calls and clone size are those listed in that table; D and trimming were worked out from the DNA. The table records about 200,000 clones, roughly 80% of them present only once. This receptor was identified in a woman aged 70-85 years with acute or convalescent COVID-19. The sample taken for sequencing was peripheral blood. The gene calls are TRBV5-1 and TRBJ2-7; weak D call: TRBD2 (5 bases). CDR3 protein: CASSSGPRDTNYEQYF. CDR3 coding DNA: TGCGCCAGCAGCAGCGGCCCTCGCGACACAAACTACGAGCAGTACTTC.